The clone carrying this TCR beta chain was observed many times. Its specificity is not known. Sorted libraries used 850,000 to 1,000,000 CD4+ or CD8+ T cells. Germline CDR1 MNHNY, CDR2 SVGAGI (reference sequence). There are 12 residues in the CDR3. V was shortened by 8 bases and J by 8 bases, with 13 bases between the two germline ends. The sample belongs to a study of neurological immune-mediated disorders. Study-wide points: Healthy controls had more TCR clonal expansion than multiple sclerosis, which showed the least, whereas HTLV-1-associated myelopathy showed the most.

Using its own MiXCR run on the 5' RACE reads, TCRdb lists one record per CDR3 protein. The sample carries more than 9,000 distinct CDR3 sequences, around 21% recorded once. This clonotype originated in an older woman with HTLV-1-associated myelopathy (HAM/TSP). The sequencing input was CD8+ T cells from blood. J is TRBJ2-1 and V is TRBV6-6; D unresolved. The CDR3 DNA sequence: TGTGCCAGCTTTTTGGGTATGGATGAGCAGTTCTTC. Protein: CASFLGMDEQFF.